Included here is one TCR beta chain sequence, with context. What this receptor recognizes is not known. Base quality data are lacking; no much larger clone is found one base away. This entry belongs to a study of radiotherapy plus CTLA-4 blockade in lung cancer (dated by TCRdb to about 2018). With regard to the full study: Objective responses were observed in about 17% of enrolled patients, and disease control was achieved in 31%.

The study evaluated CTLA-4 blockade (ipilimumab) given together with focal radiation therapy in patients who had chemo-refractory metastatic non-small-cell lung cancer. The CDR3 holds 15 amino acids from the cysteine to the phenylalanine. Kept here is only the CDR3 DNA, which spans 45 bases and is read in frame from base 1. Based on the germline V gene, the CDR1 and CDR2 sequences are SGHNT and YENEEA. Trimming takes 3 bases from V and 4 bases from J, and the germline ends sit 15 bases apart. Libraries came from the immunoSEQ multiplex PCR assay. Held by TCRdb, this immuneACCESS table contains in-frame sequences only and omits some clones. Under half of the omission traces to an unresolved V gene where checked; the cause of the rest is unknown. This sample is represented by nearly 110,000 clones; 70% to 90% of them were singletons. The top ten hold roughly 2.5% of the sample. Study-wide findings and limitations: Early dynamic changes in blood T cell clones, together with increased serum interferon-beta after radiation, were reported as the strongest predictors of response. After treatment with radiotherapy and ipilimumab, TCR clones that originated in tumors expanded in peripheral blood.

The receptor's source is a human donor with non-small cell lung cancer that progressed on radiotherapy plus ipilimumab. Some clones in this sample may be carry-over from other donors' samples. The sample was peripheral blood, taken from a patient treated with radiotherapy plus ipilimumab. The chain was built from TRBV11-3 and TRBJ2-5, with the D gene not clear enough to name. Read as DNA, the sequence is TGTGCCAGCAGCTTGACCGCCCCTCCAGCAGAGACCCAGTACTTC. Its amino acids are CASSLTAPPAETQYF.